Reported below is one T cell receptor (beta chain). Its binding antigen is unknown. Per-nucleotide qualities are absent, and no much larger clonotype sits a single base away. These data are taken from a study of CD4+ T cells in melanoma (dated by TCRdb to between 2021 and 2024). Some background on the complete study: Neoantigen-specific CD4+ T cells in human melanoma were investigated in the study. Paper-wide results and their limitations: Neoantigen-specific CD4+ T cells in melanoma were reported to have a range of differentiation states. Neoantigen-specific CD4+ T cells were reported to be correlated with the function of CD8+ T cells, macrophages and B cells.

The donors were people with melanoma. Receptor amplification or capture employed the immunoSEQ multiplex PCR assay. Drawn from immuneACCESS, this table holds only the in-frame rearrangements with V and J called that TCRdb kept. Clones are partly lost; checked studies trace under half to an unresolved V gene and leave the rest unexplained. The sample profile shows about 10,000 clones; roughly 69% of them were found once. The ten largest clones take up 24% of the sample. This receptor was obtained from a human donor with melanoma. The specimen sequenced was tumor tissue.

The DNA is TGTGCCAGCAGCATTCACGGGACCTTCAGTGGGGGCTACACCTTC. Translation gives CASSIHGTFSGGYTF. Here the chain combines TRBV5-4 and TRBJ1-2; the D gene is possibly TRBD1, with 5 bases matching. V was cut back by 4 bases and J by 8 bases, leaving a gap of 21 bases between them. From a lookup of the germline V gene (reference sequence), CDR1 and CDR2 are SGHNT and YYREEE. The cysteine opens and the phenylalanine closes a CDR3 of 15 amino acids. Only the CDR3 DNA stays, 45 bases, in frame from base 1.